This passage covers 14 T cell receptor beta chains from one sample sequenced in a study of shared clonotypes between healthy human individuals. Generated by immunoSEQ multiplex PCR, the TCRdb table keeps only in-frame clones and is missing some. The sample has roughly 1.5 million clones, nearly 99% seen once. Source material: naive CD4+ T cells sorted from blood. As to subset: CD45RA+ positively selected. These receptors all stem from a man aged 25-40 years in good health.

The J gene is TRBJ2-3, the V gene TRBV9, with D possibly being TRBD2 (6 bases). Germline CDR1 and CDR2: SGDLS and YYNGEE. The germline V and J ends were trimmed by 3 bases and 1 base, with 12 bases remaining between them. CDR3 length equals 15 residues. CDR3 sequence: CASSAEGSGTDTQYF. The CDR3 bases are TGTGCCAGCAGCGCGGAGGGATCCGGCACAGATACGCAGTATTTT.

In regard to this clone: The sample contains more than one DNA sequence encoding this CDR3. V gene TRBV28 combines with J gene TRBJ2-3; D uncertain. The V gene's germline CDR1 is MDHEN and CDR2 SYDVKM. The CDR3 is 12 residues long. The germline V and J ends were trimmed by 4 bases and 2 bases, with 4 bases remaining between them. CDR3 amino acids: CASSSTTDTQYF. The CDR3, as DNA: TGTGCCAGCAGTTCAACCACAGATACGCAGTATTTT. Together with reference TRBV28 and TRBJ2-3, the CDR3 gives the full variable domain: DVKVTQSSRYLVKRTGEKVFLECVQDMDHENMFWYRQDPGLGLRLIYFSYDVKMKEKGDIPEGYSVSREKKERFSLILESASTNQTSMYLCASSSTTDTQYFGPGTRLTVL.

To note about this clone: This CDR3 is also generated by other DNA sequences in the sample. The chain joins TRBV28 to TRBJ2-3; the D gene is possibly TRBD1 (5 bases). The V gene's germline CDR1 is MDHEN and CDR2 SYDVKM. The V end lost 2 bases, the J end lost 0 bases, and 6 bases lay between the germline ends. The CDR3 sequence is 14 residues long. The chain's CDR3 is CASSLAGSTDTQYF. The CDR3 DNA sequence: TGTGCCAGCAGTTTAGCAGGGAGCACAGATACGCAGTATTTT.

The CDR3 coding sequence is TGTGCCAGCTCACCACCGGCACTTCGGAACACTGAAGCTTTCTTT. Translated, it gives CASSPPALRNTEAFF. The V gene is TRBV18, the J gene TRBJ1-1; D gene unclear. Trimming cost V 0 bases and J 1 base, with 9 bases left between them. Per the germline V gene, CDR1 is KGHSH and CDR2 is LQKENI. There are 15 residues in the CDR3. Supplemented by reference TRBV18 and TRBJ1-1, the full variable domain reads NAGVMQNPRHLVRRRGQEARLRCSPMKGHSHVYWYRQLPEEGLKFMVYLQKENIIDESGMPKERFSAEFPKEGPSILRIQQVVRGDSAAYFCASSPPALRNTEAFFGQGTRLTVV.

The chain has TRBV7-9 and TRBJ2-1, with no clear D. Germline V gives CDR1 SEHNR, CDR2 FQNEAQ (reference sequence). V lost 2 bases to trimming and J lost 13 bases, with 9 bases between them. This CDR3 contains 11 residues. The CDR3 reads CASSLQVTQFF. In DNA form, the CDR3 reads TGTGCCAGCAGCTTACAGGTGACCCAGTTCTTC.

The chain couples TRBV29-1 to TRBJ2-3; D gene unclear. V lost 7 bases and J lost 2, with 13 bases in between. The V gene's germline CDR1 is SQVTM and CDR2 ANQGSEA. The CDR3 is 13 residues long. The CDR3 bases are TGCAGCGCGGAGCCGCCTACCACAGATACGCAGTATTTT. Amino acids: CSAEPPTTDTQYF.

The chain carries TRBV11-2 and TRBJ1-1; no reliable D call. Germline loops: CDR1 SGHAT, CDR2 FQNNGV. CDR3 length equals 14 residues. V was cut by 5 bases and J by 5 bases, with 15 bases left in between. For the CDR3, the DNA is TGTGCCAGCAGCCCTCGGGCCCGGCGGACTGAAGCTTTCTTT. Translation gives CASSPRARRTEAFF.

DNA of the CDR3: TGTGCCAGCAGCTTAACACCGAATCAAGAGACCCAGTACTTC. Translated, it gives CASSLTPNQETQYF. The chain recombines TRBV7-3 with TRBJ2-5; D not resolved. V shed 0 bases and J shed 2 bases, with 7 bases lying between them. The CDR3 is 14 residues long. Per the germline V gene, CDR1 is SGHTA and CDR2 is FQGTGA.

This rearrangement joins TRBV28 to TRBJ2-1, with D unresolved. Trimming took off 7 bases at V and 4 bases at J, with 14 bases between the two ends. The CDR3 extends over 14 amino acids. Germline CDR1 is MDHEN and CDR2 is SYDVKM. The CDR3 region has the DNA TGTGCCAGCAACCGGCAGGCCTTATACAATGAGCAGTTCTTC. Amino acids: CASNRQALYNEQFF.

The chain joins TRBV5-4 to TRBJ2-2; D remains unclear. Per the germline V gene, CDR1 is SGHNT and CDR2 is YYREEE (reference sequence). V lost 0 bases and J lost 7, with 7 bases in between. The CDR3 is made up of 13 amino acids. CDR3 coding DNA: TGTGCCAGCAGCTTGGTAGCCAACGGGGAGCTGTTTTTT. Amino acids: CASSLVANGELFF. Full variable domain (missing parts from reference TRBV5-4 and TRBJ2-2): ETGVTQSPTHLIKTRGQQVTLRCSSQSGHNTVSWYQQALGQGPQFIFQYYREEENGRGNFPPRFSGLQFPNYSSELNVNALELDDSALYLCASSLVANGELFFGEGSRLTVL.

The chain joins TRBV14 to TRBJ2-5; no firm D call. The CDR3 covers 14 residues. Germline lookup yields CDR1 SGHDN and CDR2 FVKESK. The V and J ends lost 0 bases and 4 bases respectively, with 9 bases between them. The CDR3 nucleotides are TGTGCCAGCAGCCAAGATCTTGGAAGAGAGACCCAGTACTTC. It is translated as CASSQDLGRETQYF.

This clone has only one observation. The chain uses TRBV28 and TRBJ2-7; D tentatively reads TRBD1 or TRBD2 (5 bases each). Germline assignment: CDR1 MDHEN and CDR2 SYDVKM. The CDR3 length is 18 residues. V gave up 7 bases and J gave up 0 bases, with 25 bases separating them. The DNA of the CDR3 is TGTGCCAGCACCTTAGGTATTCTCCGGGACCACAGCTCCTACGAGCAGTACTTC. Protein sequence: CASTLGILRDHSSYEQYF.

V usage is TRBV20-1 and J usage is TRBJ2-1; D is unresolved. Trimming took off 3 bases at V and 8 bases at J, with 8 bases between the two ends. This CDR3 comprises 11 residues. The germline CDR1 and CDR2 sequences are DFQATT and SNEGSKA (reference sequence). CDR3 loop: CSASFVDEQFF. The CDR3 bases are TGCAGTGCTAGCTTCGTCGATGAGCAGTTCTTC.

The genes are TRBV28 and TRBJ2-7, with 7 bases identical to TRBD1. This CDR3 is built from 15 residues. Trimming took 10 bases from V and 2 from J; bases not matched to a gene: 14. Germline V gene sequence: CDR1 MDHEN, CDR2 SYDVKM. The CDR3: CATQTPTGITYEQYF. Here the CDR3 DNA reads TGTGCCACACAGACCCCGACAGGGATTACCTACGAGCAGTACTTC.